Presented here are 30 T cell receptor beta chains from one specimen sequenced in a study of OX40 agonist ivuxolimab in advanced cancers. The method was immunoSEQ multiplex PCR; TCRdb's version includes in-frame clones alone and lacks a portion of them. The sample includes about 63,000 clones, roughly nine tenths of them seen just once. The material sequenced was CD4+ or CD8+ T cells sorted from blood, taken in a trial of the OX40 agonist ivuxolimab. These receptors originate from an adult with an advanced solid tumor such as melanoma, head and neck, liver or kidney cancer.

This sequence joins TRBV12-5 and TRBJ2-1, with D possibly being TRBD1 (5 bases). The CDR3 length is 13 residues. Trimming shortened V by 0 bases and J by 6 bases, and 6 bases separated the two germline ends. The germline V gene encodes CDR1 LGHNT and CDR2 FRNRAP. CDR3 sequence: CASGLVTGNEQFF. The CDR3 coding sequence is TGTGCTAGTGGTTTGGTTACAGGCAATGAGCAGTTCTTC.

CDR3 region: CASSLSWGLREKLFF. The CDR3 nucleotides are TGTGCCAGCAGTTTATCGTGGGGGCTTCGGGAAAAACTGTTTTTT. This chain joins TRBV27 and TRBJ1-4; possibly TRBD1 for D (6 bases). Germline V gene lookup returns CDR1 MNHEY and CDR2 SMNVEV (reference sequence). Trimming took 0 bases from V and 8 from J, leaving 13 bases between them. The CDR3 extends over 15 amino acids.

As DNA, the CDR3 is TGTGCCAGCAGCTTAGGTGCGGGGACCTACAATGAGCAGTTCTTC. Translating gives CASSLGAGTYNEQFF. The chain has TRBV11-2 and TRBJ2-1, with D perhaps TRBD2 (6 bases). This CDR3 is 15 amino acids long. The ends were cut back, 1 base at V and 2 bases at J, with 9 bases in the middle. Germline V gene sequence: CDR1 SGHAT, CDR2 FQNNGV. Looking up the rest from reference TRBV11-2 and TRBJ2-1 gives the full variable domain: EAGVAQSPRYKIIEKRQSVAFWCNPISGHATLYWYQQILGQGPKLLIQFQNNGVVDDSQLPKDRFSAERLKGVDSTLKIQPAKLEDSAVYLCASSLGAGTYNEQFFGPGTRLTVL.

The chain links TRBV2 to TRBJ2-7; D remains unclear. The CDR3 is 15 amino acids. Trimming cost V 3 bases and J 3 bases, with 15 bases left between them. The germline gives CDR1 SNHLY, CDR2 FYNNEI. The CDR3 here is CASSEGDIVNYEQYF. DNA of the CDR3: TGTGCCAGCAGTGAGGGTGACATAGTTAACTACGAGCAGTACTTC.

The CDR3 region has the DNA TGTGCCAGCAGCTTGTCAGTTGGCTGGGGCGACACAGATACGCAGTATTTT. It codes for CASSLSVGWGDTDTQYF. V is TRBV5-4 and J is TRBJ2-3; tentatively, D is TRBD1 (5 bases). CDR3 length: 17 amino acids. Germline V lookup: CDR1 SGHNT, CDR2 YYREEE (reference sequence). V was trimmed by 1 base and J by 2 bases, leaving 17 bases between them.

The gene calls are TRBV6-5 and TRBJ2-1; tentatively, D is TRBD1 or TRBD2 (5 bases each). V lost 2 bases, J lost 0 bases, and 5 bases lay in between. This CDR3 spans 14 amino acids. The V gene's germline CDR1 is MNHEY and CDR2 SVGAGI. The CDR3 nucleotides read TGTGCCAGCAGTTACGGGGGCTCCTACAATGAGCAGTTCTTC. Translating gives CASSYGGSYNEQFF.

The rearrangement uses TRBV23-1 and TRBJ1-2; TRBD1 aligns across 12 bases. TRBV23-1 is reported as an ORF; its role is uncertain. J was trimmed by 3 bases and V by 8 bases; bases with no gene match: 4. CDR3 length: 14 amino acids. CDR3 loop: CASGDRGRDYGYTF. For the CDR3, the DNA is TGCGCCAGCGGGGACAGGGGGCGCGACTATGGCTACACCTTC.

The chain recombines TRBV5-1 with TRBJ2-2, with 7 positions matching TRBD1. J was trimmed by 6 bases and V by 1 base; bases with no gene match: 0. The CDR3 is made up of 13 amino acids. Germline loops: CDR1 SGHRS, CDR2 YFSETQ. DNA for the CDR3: TGCGCCAGCAGCTTGACAGGGGCCGGGGAGCTGTTTTTT. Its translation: CASSLTGAGELFF.

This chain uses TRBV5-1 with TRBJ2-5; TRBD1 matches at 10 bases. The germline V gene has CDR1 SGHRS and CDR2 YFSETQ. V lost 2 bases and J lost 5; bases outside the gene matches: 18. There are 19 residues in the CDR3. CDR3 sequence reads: CASSFPGQGTLLRAETQYF. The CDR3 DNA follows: TGCGCCAGCAGCTTCCCGGGACAGGGGACTTTGTTACGCGCGGAGACCCAGTACTTC.

The chain's CDR3 is CASSLRNEQYF. The CDR3 DNA is TGTGCCAGCAGTTTACGCAACGAGCAGTACTTC. J is TRBJ2-7 and V is TRBV27; D remains ambiguous. Germline V CDR1 and CDR2: MNHEY, SMNVEV (reference sequence). The germline V and J ends were trimmed by 2 bases and 5 bases, with 4 bases remaining between them. The CDR3 is made up of 11 amino acids.

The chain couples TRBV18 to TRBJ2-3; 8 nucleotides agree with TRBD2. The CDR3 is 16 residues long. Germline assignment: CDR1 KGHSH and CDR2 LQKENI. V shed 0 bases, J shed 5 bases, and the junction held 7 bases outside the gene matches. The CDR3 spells CASSPPTQRGLDTQYF. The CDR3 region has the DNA TGTGCCAGCTCACCACCGACGCAGCGGGGGTTAGATACGCAGTATTTT.

DNA for the CDR3: TGTGCCAGCAGCGGACCCGGCGGAGAGGGCTACACCTTC. It encodes CASSGPGGEGYTF. The chain employs TRBV9 and TRBJ1-2; no reliable D call. Germline CDR1 reads SGDLS; CDR2 reads YYNGEE. The length of the CDR3 is 13 residues. V was clipped by 3 bases and J by 8 bases, with 14 bases between them.

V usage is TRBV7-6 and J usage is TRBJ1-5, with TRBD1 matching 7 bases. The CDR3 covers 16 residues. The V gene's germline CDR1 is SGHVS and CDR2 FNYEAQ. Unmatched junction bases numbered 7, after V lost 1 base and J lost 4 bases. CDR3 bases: TGTGCCAGCAGCTTAGTGGCAGGGGGTAGGAATCAGCCCCAGCATTTT. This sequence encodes CASSLVAGGRNQPQHF.

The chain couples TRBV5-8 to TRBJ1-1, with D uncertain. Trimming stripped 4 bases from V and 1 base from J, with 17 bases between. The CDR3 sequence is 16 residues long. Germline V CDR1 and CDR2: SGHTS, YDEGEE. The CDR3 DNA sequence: TGTGCCAGCAGCGCCGCGATCGCGCTTGGGAACACTGAAGCTTTCTTT. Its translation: CASSAAIALGNTEAFF. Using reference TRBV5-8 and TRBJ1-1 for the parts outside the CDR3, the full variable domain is EAGVTQSPTHLIKTRGQQATLRCSPISGHTSVYWYQQALGLGLQFLLWYDEGEERNRGNFPPRFSGRQFPNYSSELNVNALELEDSALYLCASSAAIALGNTEAFFGQGTRLTVV.

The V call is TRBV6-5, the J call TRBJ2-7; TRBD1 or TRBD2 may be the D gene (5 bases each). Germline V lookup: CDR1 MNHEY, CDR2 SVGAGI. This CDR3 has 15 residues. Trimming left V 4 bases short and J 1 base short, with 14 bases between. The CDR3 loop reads CASSSTGTQSYEQYF. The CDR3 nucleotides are TGTGCCAGCAGTTCAACCGGGACCCAGTCCTACGAGCAGTACTTC.

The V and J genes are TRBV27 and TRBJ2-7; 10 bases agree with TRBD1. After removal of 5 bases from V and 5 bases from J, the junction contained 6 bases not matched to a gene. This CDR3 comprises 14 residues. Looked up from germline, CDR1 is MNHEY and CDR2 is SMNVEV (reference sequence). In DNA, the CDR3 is TGTGCCAGCAGTCCCCGGGACAGGGGCCACGAGCAGTACTTC. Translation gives CASSPRDRGHEQYF.

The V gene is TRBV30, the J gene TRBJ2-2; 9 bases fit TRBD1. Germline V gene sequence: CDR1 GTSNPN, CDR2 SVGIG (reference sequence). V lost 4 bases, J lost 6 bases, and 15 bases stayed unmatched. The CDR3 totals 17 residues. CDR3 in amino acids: CAWKRIWDRASPGELFF. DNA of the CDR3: TGTGCCTGGAAGAGAATTTGGGACAGGGCCTCACCCGGGGAGCTGTTTTTT.

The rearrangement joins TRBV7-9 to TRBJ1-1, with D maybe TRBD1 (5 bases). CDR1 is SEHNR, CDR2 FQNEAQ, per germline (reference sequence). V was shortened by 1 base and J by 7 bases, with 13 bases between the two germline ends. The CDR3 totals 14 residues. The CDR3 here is CASSLDRTNHEAFF. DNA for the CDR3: TGTGCCAGCAGCTTAGATCGGACAAATCATGAAGCTTTCTTT.

The CDR3 nucleotides are TGTGCCAGTAGTTTCGCCACTGGAAACACCATATATTTT. Its translation is CASSFATGNTIYF. The rearrangement links TRBV19 to TRBJ1-3; no definite D call. Germline V lookup: CDR1 LNHDA, CDR2 SQIVND (reference sequence). V gave up 5 bases and J gave up 2 bases, with 7 bases separating them. This CDR3 comprises 13 residues.

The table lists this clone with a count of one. Written as DNA, the CDR3 is TGTGCCAGCAGCTCACCCGAGCGGGGCTACGAGCAGTACTTC. Translating it yields CASSSPERGYEQYF. V and J are TRBV7-9 and TRBJ2-7; 7 nucleotides match TRBD2. This CDR3 is built from 14 residues. Germline-derived CDR1 and CDR2 are SEHNR and FQNEAQ (reference sequence). V was pared by 4 bases and J by 3 bases, with 6 bases of the junction left unmatched.

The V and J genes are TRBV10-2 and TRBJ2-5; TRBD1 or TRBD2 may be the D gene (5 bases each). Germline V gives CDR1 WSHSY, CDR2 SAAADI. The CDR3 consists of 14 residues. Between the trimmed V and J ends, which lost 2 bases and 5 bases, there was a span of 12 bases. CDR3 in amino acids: CASSEVGEWETQYF. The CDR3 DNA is TGCGCCAGCAGTGAGGTGGGGGAGTGGGAGACCCAGTACTTC.

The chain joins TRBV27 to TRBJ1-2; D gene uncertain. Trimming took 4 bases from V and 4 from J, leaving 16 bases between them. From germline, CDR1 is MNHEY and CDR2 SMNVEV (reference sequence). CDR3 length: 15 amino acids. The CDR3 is CASSWQPILPYGYTF. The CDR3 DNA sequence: TGTGCCAGCAGTTGGCAACCCATCCTCCCCTATGGCTACACCTTC.

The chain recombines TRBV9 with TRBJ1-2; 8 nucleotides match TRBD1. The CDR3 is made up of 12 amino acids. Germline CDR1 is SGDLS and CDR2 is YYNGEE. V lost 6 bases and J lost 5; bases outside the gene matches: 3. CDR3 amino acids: CASKDRVYGYTF. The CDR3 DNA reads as TGTGCCAGCAAGGACAGGGTGTATGGCTACACCTTC.

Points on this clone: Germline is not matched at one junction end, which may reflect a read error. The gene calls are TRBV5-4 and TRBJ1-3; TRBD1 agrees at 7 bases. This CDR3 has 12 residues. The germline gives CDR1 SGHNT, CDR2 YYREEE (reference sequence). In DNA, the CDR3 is TGTGCCAGCAGCGTAGAAACCGGGACAGACAATTTT. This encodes CASSVETGTDNF.

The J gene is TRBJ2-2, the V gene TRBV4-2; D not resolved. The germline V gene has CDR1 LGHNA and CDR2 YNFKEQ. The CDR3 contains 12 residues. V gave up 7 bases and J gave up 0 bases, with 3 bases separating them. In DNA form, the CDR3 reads TGTGCCAGCACCCCGAACACCGGGGAGCTGTTTTTT. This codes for CASTPNTGELFF.

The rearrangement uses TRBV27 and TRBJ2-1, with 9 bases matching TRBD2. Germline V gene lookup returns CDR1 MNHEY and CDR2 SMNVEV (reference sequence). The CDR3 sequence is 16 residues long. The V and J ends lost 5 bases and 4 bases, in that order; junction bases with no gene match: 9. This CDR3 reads CASSAVAGVAYNEQFF. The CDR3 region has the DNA TGTGCCAGCAGTGCCGTAGCGGGAGTGGCGTACAATGAGCAGTTCTTC.

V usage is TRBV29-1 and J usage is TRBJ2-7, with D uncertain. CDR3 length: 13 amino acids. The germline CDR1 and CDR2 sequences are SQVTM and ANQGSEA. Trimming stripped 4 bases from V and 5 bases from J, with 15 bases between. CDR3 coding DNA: TGCAGCGTTGTTACCCAGAATATCCACGAGCAGTACTTC. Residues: CSVVTQNIHEQYF.

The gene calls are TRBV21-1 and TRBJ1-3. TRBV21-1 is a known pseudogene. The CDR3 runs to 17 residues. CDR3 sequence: CASSKTPGPVTGNTIYF. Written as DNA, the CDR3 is TGTGCCAGCAGCAAAACACCGGGCCCAGTAACAGGAAACACCATATATTTT.

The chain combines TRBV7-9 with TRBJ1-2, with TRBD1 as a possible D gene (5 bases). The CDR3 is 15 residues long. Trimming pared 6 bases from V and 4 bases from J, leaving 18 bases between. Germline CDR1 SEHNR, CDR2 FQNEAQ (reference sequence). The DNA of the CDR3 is TGTGCCAGCAGTGACGGAGGGGCCATCTTCTATGGCTACACCTTC. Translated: CASSDGGAIFYGYTF.

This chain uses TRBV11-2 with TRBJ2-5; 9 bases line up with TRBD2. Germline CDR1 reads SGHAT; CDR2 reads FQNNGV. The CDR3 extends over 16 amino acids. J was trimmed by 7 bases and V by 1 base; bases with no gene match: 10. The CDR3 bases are TGTGCCAGCAGCTTAGGGCCGGGACTAGCTGGCGGGACCCAGTACTTC. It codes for CASSLGPGLAGGTQYF.